The 20 T cell receptor beta chains given below trace back to one sample, sequenced in a study of early T cells in non-severe SARS-CoV-2 infection. From the 5' RACE reads, TCRdb called clonotypes with MiXCR, one entry per CDR3 protein. The table includes about 64,000 distinct CDR3 sequences, around 19% detected once. The sample in question was whole blood, obtained at baseline. These receptors were taken from an adult who was a healthcare worker with PCR-confirmed SARS-CoV-2 infection or an uninfected control (not recorded which).

This chain uses TRBV30 with TRBJ1-3; D is unclear. Germline V gene data show CDR1 as GTSNPN and CDR2 as SVGIG (reference sequence). The germline V and J ends were trimmed by 4 bases and 0 bases, with 7 bases remaining between them. The CDR3 is 13 residues long. The CDR3 sequence is CAWTRISGNTIYF. The CDR3 nucleotides read TGTGCCTGGACCCGGATCTCTGGAAACACCATATATTTT.

This clonotype has just a few counts. V usage is TRBV5-4 and J usage is TRBJ2-1; 8 bases line up with TRBD1. The V and J ends lost 3 bases and 6 bases, in that order; junction bases with no gene match: 5. The CDR3 has 14 amino acids. Looked up from germline, CDR1 is SGHNT and CDR2 is YYREEE (reference sequence). The CDR3, as DNA: TGTGCCAGCAGCTCCCCACAGGGGGGCAATGAGCAGTTCTTC. Translating it yields CASSSPQGGNEQFF. The variable domain in full, completed from reference TRBV5-4 and TRBJ2-1, reads ETGVTQSPTHLIKTRGQQVTLRCSSQSGHNTVSWYQQALGQGPQFIFQYYREEENGRGNFPPRFSGLQFPNYSSELNVNALELDDSALYLCASSSPQGGNEQFFGPGTRLTVL.

The rearrangement uses TRBV6-6 and TRBJ2-5; 7 bases are shared with TRBD2. This CDR3 has 14 amino acids. Germline values: CDR1 MNHNY, CDR2 SVGAGI (reference sequence). The V and J ends lost 4 bases and 3 bases, in that order; junction bases with no gene match: 5. The CDR3 spells CASSSRLAKETQYF. The CDR3 DNA follows: TGTGCCAGCAGTTCAAGACTAGCAAAAGAGACCCAGTACTTC.

Regarding this clonotype: The junction departs from the called germline gene at one end, perhaps through a read error. This chain uses TRBV25-1 with TRBJ2-5; no reliable D call. This CDR3 region has 12 residues. Germline V gives CDR1 MGHDK, CDR2 SYGVNS. The CDR3, as DNA: TGTGCCAGCAGTGAATATGGCTTCGCGTCCCATTTC. Translation gives CASSEYGFASHF.

This clonotype occurred a few times. The rearrangement uses TRBV20-1 and TRBJ1-2; D is ambiguous. Germline CDR1 and CDR2: DFQATT and SNEGSKA (reference sequence). With 3 bases removed from V and 6 bases from J, the gap between germline ends came to 11 bases. The CDR3 is made up of 12 amino acids. The CDR3 region is CSASLGKHGYTF. The CDR3 coding sequence is TGCAGTGCTAGTTTGGGGAAGCATGGCTACACCTTC.

The rearrangement joins TRBV19 to TRBJ1-2, with 9 nucleotides matching TRBD1. The junction had 9 bases not matched to a gene; V was cut back by 5 bases and J by 5 bases. CDR3 size: 15 residues. Germline assignment: CDR1 LNHDA and CDR2 SQIVND (reference sequence). CDR3: CASSVIPQGAYGYTF. The CDR3 coding sequence is TGTGCCAGTAGTGTGATTCCACAGGGGGCGTATGGCTACACCTTC.

This clonotype came up a few times. The chain has TRBV19 and TRBJ1-5, with 10 bases aligning to TRBD1. The CDR3 sequence is 14 residues long. Trimming took 5 bases from V and 5 from J; bases not matched to a gene: 3. Germline V gives CDR1 LNHDA, CDR2 SQIVND (reference sequence). CDR3 coding DNA: TGTGCCAGTAGTCTGACAGGGGGCTATCAGCCCCAGCATTTT. Protein product: CASSLTGGYQPQHF.

CDR3 region: CASSSRGTGEQPQHF. The CDR3 bases are TGTGCCAGCAGCTCACGAGGGACAGGGGAACAGCCCCAGCATTTT. This chain uses TRBV7-8 with TRBJ1-5; 10 bases align to TRBD1. There are 15 residues in the CDR3. V shed 4 bases and J 7 bases; nucleotides not matched to a gene: 7. Germline CDR1 and CDR2: SGHVS and FQNEAQ.

Details on this clonotype: A read error may produce the germline difference seen at one junction end. The rearrangement joins TRBV18 to TRBJ1-1; no clear D gene. The CDR3 runs 14 residues. Looked up from germline, CDR1 is KGHSH and CDR2 is LQKENI. DNA of the CDR3: TGTGCCAGCTCACCACTCGGGAAGAACACTGAAGCCTTCTTT. Translating gives CASSPLGKNTEAFF. The full variable domain, with the rest looked up from reference TRBV18 and TRBJ1-1, is NAGVMQNPRHLVRRRGQEARLRCSPMKGHSHVYWYRQLPEEGLKFMVYLQKENIIDESGMPKERFSAEFPKEGPSILRIQQVVRGDSAAYFCASSPLGKNTEAFFGQGTRLTVV.

The V call is TRBV11-2, the J call TRBJ1-3; TRBD1 might be the D (6 bases). Germline V gene data show CDR1 as SGHAT and CDR2 as FQNNGV. Trimming stripped 5 bases from V and 2 bases from J, with 22 bases between. The CDR3 has 18 residues. CDR3 sequence: CASSLLDSSPRAGNTIYF. The DNA of the CDR3 is TGTGCCAGCAGCCTGCTGGACAGCTCCCCGAGGGCTGGAAACACCATATATTTT.

The V and J genes are TRBV25-1 and TRBJ2-7; D uncertain. Germline CDR1 reads MGHDK; CDR2 reads SYGVNS. V lost 5 bases to trimming and J lost 2 bases, with 7 bases between them. CDR3 length equals 12 residues. CDR3 nucleotide sequence: TGTGCCAGCAGTATCATAGCCTACGAGCAGTACTTC. This codes for CASSIIAYEQYF.

The sample holds many counts of this clonotype. The rearrangement links TRBV2 to TRBJ2-2, with 7 bases identical to TRBD2. V trimming: 10 bases; J trimming: 1 base; junction bases outside the gene matches: 6. Germline lookup yields CDR1 SNHLY and CDR2 FYNNEI. The CDR3 consists of 14 residues. The CDR3 region is CAILAEMNTGELFF. The CDR3 DNA follows: TGTGCCATCCTAGCGGAGATGAACACCGGGGAGCTGTTTTTT.

This rearrangement joins TRBV7-9 to TRBJ1-4; possible D gene TRBD1, 6 bases. The ends were cut back, 5 bases at V and 4 bases at J, with 11 bases in the middle. Germline values: CDR1 SEHNR, CDR2 FQNEAQ (reference sequence). The CDR3 consists of 14 residues. CDR3 nucleotide sequence: TGTGCCAGCAGCCCAAAGGGGGGTAATGAAAAACTGTTTTTT. This codes for CASSPKGGNEKLFF.

This clonotype showed up many times. The chain couples TRBV4-2 to TRBJ1-1; D not resolved. From germline, CDR1 is LGHNA and CDR2 YNFKEQ. Trimming took off 2 bases at V and 0 bases at J, with 7 bases between the two ends. CDR3 length: 14 amino acids. CDR3: CASSQTRLNTEAFF. DNA of the CDR3: TGTGCCAGCAGCCAAACCAGGTTGAACACTGAAGCTTTCTTT.

The J gene is TRBJ2-7, the V gene TRBV29-1; TRBD1 matches 7 bases. With 0 bases clipped from V and 6 bases from J, the junction kept 5 bases outside the gene matches. Germline V CDR1 and CDR2: SQVTM, ANQGSEA. The CDR3 totals 13 residues. This CDR3 is CSVEDYRGSEQYF. CDR3 bases: TGCAGCGTTGAAGATTACAGGGGAAGCGAGCAGTACTTC.

There are many counts of this clonotype. V usage is TRBV9 and J usage is TRBJ1-2, with D hard to call. V gave up 6 bases and J gave up 4 bases, with 16 bases separating them. The germline V gene encodes CDR1 SGDLS and CDR2 YYNGEE. The CDR3 totals 14 residues. CDR3: CASNQQGRPYGYTF. The CDR3 coding sequence is TGTGCCAGCAACCAGCAAGGGAGGCCCTATGGCTACACCTTC.

This clonotype was found a few times. The J gene is TRBJ2-7, the V gene TRBV5-1; D is possibly TRBD2 (6 bases). Germline V gives CDR1 SGHRS, CDR2 YFSETQ. Trimming took off 7 bases at V and 3 bases at J, with 17 bases between the two ends. The CDR3 has 14 residues. In nucleotides, the CDR3 is TGCGCCAGCGCGACGGGGGACCTCCGCTACGAGCAGTACTTC. Amino acid sequence: CASATGDLRYEQYF.

The V call is TRBV14, the J call TRBJ2-7; D not resolved. Germline values: CDR1 SGHDN, CDR2 FVKESK. Trimming took off 1 base at V and 5 bases at J, with 15 bases between the two ends. There are 15 residues in the CDR3. CDR3 region: CASSQVNAHRDEQYF. For the CDR3, the DNA is TGTGCCAGCAGCCAAGTAAACGCCCATCGGGACGAGCAGTACTTC.

This clonotype was counted a few times. CDR3 sequence reads: CASSQETGVRVAEAFF. Written as DNA, the CDR3 is TGCGCCAGCAGCCAAGAAACAGGGGTCAGGGTGGCTGAAGCTTTCTTT. The chain employs TRBV4-3 and TRBJ1-1; 7 positions agree with TRBD1. Germline loops: CDR1 LGHNA, CDR2 YSLEER. The J segment lost 6 bases and the V segment lost 0 bases, leaving 10 bases of the junction unmatched. The CDR3 runs to 16 residues.

This clonotype appeared a few times. The CDR3, as DNA: TGTGCCAGCAGCGCTACAGGGGGCGTTGCAGAGACCCAGTACTTC. It is translated as CASSATGGVAETQYF. This rearrangement joins TRBV12-3 or TRBV12-4 to TRBJ2-5, with 9 bases identical to TRBD1. V gave up 6 bases and J gave up 4 bases; unmatched junction bases: 9. This CDR3 spans 15 amino acids.